The 5 T cell receptor beta chains presented below share a single source sample, sequenced in a study of blood T cells in healthy people across ages. The authors ran a second PCR of roughly 6 to 12 cycles using a sample-barcoded 5' primer and a J-beta primer mix. Using its own MiXCR run on the 5' RACE reads, TCRdb lists one record per CDR3 protein. The table shows fewer than 2,000,000 distinct CDR3 sequences, with roughly two fifths occurring only once. Source material: blood. The receptors stem from a human donor in good health.

This rearrangement joins TRBV12-3 or TRBV12-4 to TRBJ1-2; unclear D gene. V was pared by 5 bases and J by 3 bases, with 10 bases between. This CDR3 spans 13 amino acids. The CDR3 spells CASSIRSYYGYTF. CDR3 coding DNA: TGTGCCAGCAGTATAAGGTCATACTATGGCTACACCTTC.

The chain uses TRBV29-1 and TRBJ2-5; D is perhaps TRBD2 (5 bases). The end of the DNA is better explained by TRBJ2-7, so the J call may be wrong. Germline CDR1 SQVTM, CDR2 ANQGSEA. CDR3 length: 14 amino acids. The CDR3 DNA reads TGCAGCGTTGGTCCATCGGACCGAGGGAACGAGCAGTACTTC. Translating gives CSVGPSDRGNEQYF.

The V and J genes are TRBV25-1 and TRBJ2-7; TRBD1 might be the D (5 bases). V was trimmed by 3 bases and J by 0 bases, leaving 6 bases between them. CDR3 length: 13 residues. CDR1 and CDR2 from the germline V gene are MGHDK and SYGVNS. The CDR3: CASSDQGSYEQYF. The DNA of the CDR3 is TGTGCCAGCAGTGACCAGGGCTCCTACGAGCAGTACTTC.

The chain carries TRBV27 and TRBJ2-5; 10 nucleotides line up with TRBD1. The J call may be in error: the DNA end matches TRBJ2-7 better. This CDR3 has 16 amino acids. Germline V gives CDR1 MNHEY, CDR2 SMNVEV (reference sequence). The CDR3 nucleotides read TGTGCCAGCAGTGCAGGGACAGGGGCGGCCGTGTACGAGCAGTACTTC. It translates to CASSAGTGAAVYEQYF.

DNA of the CDR3: TGTGCCAGCGGAAGCGGGGGGGCGATTAATGAGCAGTTCTTC. As protein: CASGSGGAINEQFF. J is TRBJ2-1 and V is TRBV12-3 or TRBV12-4; 10 bases agree with TRBD2. The CDR3 runs 14 residues. Trimming removed 8 bases from V and 7 bases from J; junction bases left unmatched: 8.